The rows below give T cell receptor beta chains drawn from one sample of a study of CD8 T cells in ankylosing spondylitis. A single record per CDR3 protein comes from TCRdb applying MiXCR to the 5' RACE reads. The data contain approximately 300,000 distinct CDR3 sequences, 20% of them seen just once; the ten biggest clones take up 3.5%. Sequencing input: blood, either unsorted or a sorted T cell fraction (not recorded which). The receptors shown here come from a female donor with ankylosing spondylitis or in good health (not recorded which). Both conserved end residues are part of each CDR3. The D gene is left open where the match is weak. Only some rows state a clone size, as once, few, many or a class for expanded clones.

CDR3	DNA	J	size	D	V
CASSQDLVQGAGSSPLHF	TGCGCCAGCAGCCAAGACCTAGTACAGGGGGCTGGGAGTTCACCCCTCCACTTT	TRBJ1-6	few	TRBD1	TRBV4-3
CASSPGLIYNSPLHF	TGTGCCAGCAGCCCGGGACTGATCTATAATTCACCCCTCCACTTT	TRBJ1-6	.	.	TRBV12-3/TRBV12-4
CASSLGQGGTQYF	TGTGCCAGCAGCCTAGGACAGGGAGGGACCCAGTACTTC	TRBJ2-5	few	TRBD1	TRBV12-3/TRBV12-4
CAISESGQGLLPQHF	TGTGCCATCAGTGAGTCGGGACAGGGCCTACTGCCCCAGCATTTT	TRBJ1-5	few	TRBD1	TRBV10-3
CASSLSGAGVYNEQFF	TGTGCCAGCAGTCTCAGTGGAGCGGGCGTATACAATGAGCAGTTCTTC	TRBJ2-1	.	.	TRBV28
CASSQERRSEAFF	TGTGCCAGCAGCCAAGAGAGGCGGTCCGAAGCTTTCTTT	TRBJ1-1	few	.	TRBV3-1
CASSSGTFLHF	TGTGCCAGCAGTAGTGGGACTTTCCTTCACTTC	TRBJ2-4	.	.	TRBV12-3/TRBV12-4
CASSQPDTGVPYNEQFF	TGTGCCAGCAGCCAACCGGACACGGGAGTTCCCTACAATGAGCAGTTCTTC	TRBJ2-1	few	.	TRBV7-9
CASSQVRRTEAFF	TGCGCCAGCAGCCAGGTCCGTAGGACTGAAGCTTTCTTT	TRBJ1-1	.	.	TRBV4-3
CSVESAYGYTF	TGCAGCGTTGAGTCCGCGTATGGCTACACCTTC	TRBJ1-2	few	.	TRBV29-1
CASRSGTSGSLLKYEQYF	TGTGCCAGCAGATCCGGGACTAGCGGGAGCCTCCTGAAGTACGAGCAGTACTTC	TRBJ2-7	.	TRBD2	TRBV11-2
CSVVVLAGGTQYF	TGCAGCGTTGTAGTACTAGCGGGAGGGACCCAGTACTTC	TRBJ2-5	.	TRBD2	TRBV29-1
CAISESSGRNEQFF	TGTGCCATCAGTGAGAGTTCGGGCCGCAATGAGCAGTTCTTC	TRBJ2-1	once	.	TRBV10-3
CASSQERGTGELFF	TGCGCCAGCAGCCAAGAGAGGGGCACCGGGGAGCTGTTTTTT	TRBJ2-2	few	.	TRBV4-3
CAISEGRTSDIQYF	TGTGCCATCAGTGAGGGGCGGACCTCAGACATTCAGTACTTC	TRBJ2-4	many	.	TRBV10-3
CAGSPGLPYQETQYF	TGTGCCGGCAGCCCGGGACTACCTTACCAAGAGACCCAGTACTTC	TRBJ2-5	.	TRBD2	TRBV7-2
CSVSGTGQETQYF	TGCAGCGTCTCCGGGACAGGACAAGAGACCCAGTACTTC	TRBJ2-5	few	TRBD1	TRBV29-1
CSARQAARTQYF	TGCAGTGCTAGACAGGCGGCACGTACGCAGTATTTT	TRBJ2-3	.	.	TRBV20-1
CASSLTSGDTDTQYF	TGTGCCAGCAGCTTGACTAGCGGAGACACAGATACGCAGTATTTT	TRBJ2-3	.	TRBD2	TRBV7-7
CASSKGQGVDTQYF	TGTGCCAGTAGTAAGGGACAGGGAGTGGATACGCAGTATTTT	TRBJ2-3	.	TRBD1	TRBV19
CASSLAGGAFNEQFF	TGTGCCAGCAGTTTAGCGGGAGGAGCCTTCAATGAGCAGTTCTTC	TRBJ2-1	few	.	TRBV12-3/TRBV12-4
CASSHPRRASGRAARYNEQFF	TGTGCCAGCAGCCATCCCAGGAGGGCTAGCGGGAGGGCAGCACGATACAATGAGCAGTTCTTC	TRBJ2-1	few	TRBD2	TRBV3-1
CASSHTPRGTNTEAFF	TGTGCCAGCAGCCATACTCCGCGGGGGACCAACACTGAAGCTTTCTTT	TRBJ1-1	few	.	TRBV7-3
CASSYGWGGLGSLNEQFF	TGTGCCAGCAGTTACGGATGGGGGGGACTAGGCTCCCTCAATGAGCAGTTCTTC	TRBJ2-1	.	TRBD2	TRBV6-2/TRBV6-3
CASSFETGYEYGYTF	TGTGCCAGCAGTTTTGAGACAGGATACGAGTATGGCTACACCTTC	TRBJ1-2	few	.	TRBV12-3/TRBV12-4
CASSPARQVRSGANVLTF	TGTGCCAGCAGTCCCGCCCGGCAGGTTCGCTCTGGGGCCAACGTCCTGACTTTC	TRBJ2-6	few	.	TRBV28
CATGQGVTTNEKLFF	TGTGCCACCGGGCAGGGGGTAACAACTAATGAAAAACTGTTTTTT	TRBJ1-4	.	TRBD1	TRBV15
CASSPGTGGNEQFF	TGTGCCAGTAGTCCCGGGACAGGGGGCAATGAGCAGTTCTTC	TRBJ2-1	few	TRBD1	TRBV19
CASSPEGTQYF	TGTGCCAGCTCACCGGAGGGGACCCAGTACTTC	TRBJ2-5	few	.	TRBV18
CASSYRDRGPDTQYF	TGTGCCAGCAGCTACCGGGACAGGGGCCCAGATACGCAGTATTTT	TRBJ2-3	few	TRBD1	TRBV7-2
CSASPVTRGHYGYTF	TGCAGTGCTTCTCCCGTAACTAGGGGTCACTATGGCTACACCTTC	TRBJ1-2	few	.	TRBV20-1
CASSLEGRDQPQHF	TGCGCCAGCAGCTTGGAGGGTCGGGATCAGCCCCAGCATTTT	TRBJ1-5	many	.	TRBV5-1
CASSLEPAGSNEQFF	TGTGCCAGCAGCTTAGAACCTGCGGGTAGCAATGAGCAGTTCTTC	TRBJ2-1	.	.	TRBV7-8
CATKPGGGKTGELFF	TGTGCCACCAAACCCGGGGGCGGAAAGACCGGGGAGCTGTTTTTT	TRBJ2-2	.	.	TRBV10-3
CSAAGPEAQYF	TGCAGTGCGGCCGGGCCTGAGGCCCAGTACTTC	TRBJ2-5	few	.	TRBV20-1
CSAAESSGYTDTQYF	TGCAGTGCGGCCGAGTCTAGCGGATACACAGATACGCAGTATTTT	TRBJ2-3	few	TRBD2	TRBV20-1
CSVGQTDTEAFF	TGCAGCGTTGGACAGACCGACACTGAAGCTTTCTTT	TRBJ1-1	.	.	TRBV29-1
CASSRGGYQETQYF	TGTGCCAGCAGCCGCGGGGGGTACCAAGAGACCCAGTACTTC	TRBJ2-5	many	TRBD2	TRBV7-8
CATSDMTAGDEQFF	TGTGCCACCAGTGATATGACAGCCGGCGATGAGCAGTTCTTC	TRBJ2-1	.	.	TRBV24-1
CAWTDGSYEQYF	TGTGCCTGGACCGACGGATCCTACGAGCAGTACTTC	TRBJ2-7	few	.	TRBV30
CASSPWSGPGNTGELFF	TGCGCCAGCAGCCCATGGTCAGGCCCAGGCAACACCGGGGAGCTGTTTTTT	TRBJ2-2	.	.	TRBV5-1
CATCYPRGQEVGVPDTGELFF	TGTGCCACCTGTTATCCCCGGGGGCAGGAGGTGGGTGTTCCGGACACCGGGGAGCTGTTTTTT	TRBJ2-2	.	.	TRBV24-1
CASSQPGQGATDTQYF	TGTGCCAGCAGCCAACCAGGACAGGGGGCAACAGATACGCAGTATTTT	TRBJ2-3	many	TRBD1	TRBV4-2
CASSLGNKRGLEQFF	TGTGCCAGCAGCTTAGGAAATAAGAGGGGACTGGAGCAGTTCTTC	TRBJ2-1	many	.	TRBV7-2
CASSLTTKNEQFF	TGTGCCAGCAGCTTAACGACCAAGAATGAGCAGTTCTTC	TRBJ2-1	once	.	TRBV7-3